Below, one TCR beta chain is given with its context. Regarding time point: after dendritic cell vaccination, including at tumor progression/relapse. The ends lost 0 bases at V and 5 bases at J; junction bases unmatched: 1. From germline, CDR1 is MNHEY and CDR2 SVGAGI. The CDR3 loop spans 16 amino acids. The data were obtained in a study of glioma-infiltrating T cells after dendritic cell vaccination. Overall study: Dendritic cell vaccine was injected intradermally three times, biweekly.

The primer mix had 60 V beta and 13 J beta primers. Data came from immunoSEQ multiplex PCR; TCRdb stores just in-frame clones and leaves some out. The sample yields almost 90,000 clones, about four fifths seen once. The source material was blood, sampled after dendritic cell vaccination. The TCR was taken from a human donor with glioblastoma. V is TRBV6-5 and J is TRBJ1-6; 10 positions match TRBD1. The DNA of the CDR3 is TGTGCCAGCAGTTACTCCGGGACAGGGGATAATTCACCCCTCCACTTT. Translation: CASSYSGTGDNSPLHF.